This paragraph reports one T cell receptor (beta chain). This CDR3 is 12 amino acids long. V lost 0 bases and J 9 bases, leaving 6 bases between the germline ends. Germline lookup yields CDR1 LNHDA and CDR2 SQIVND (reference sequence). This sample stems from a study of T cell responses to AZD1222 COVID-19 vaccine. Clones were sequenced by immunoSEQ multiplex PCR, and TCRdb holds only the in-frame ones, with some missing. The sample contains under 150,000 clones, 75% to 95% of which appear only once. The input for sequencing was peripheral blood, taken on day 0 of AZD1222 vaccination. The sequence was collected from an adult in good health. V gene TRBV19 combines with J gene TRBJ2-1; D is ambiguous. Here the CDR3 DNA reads TGTGCCAGTAGTATAGATCGGGTTGAGCAGTTCTTC. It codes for CASSIDRVEQFF.